The 7 T cell receptor beta chains below come from one sample, sequenced in a study of shared clonotypes between healthy human individuals. Measured with immunoSEQ multiplex PCR; TCRdb has only the in-frame clones, and not every one. This table has about 120,000 clones, 68% appearing once. Sample: memory CD8+ T cells sorted from blood. The sample's subset: CD45RO+ cells pooled with CCR7-negative TemRA cells. The source is a woman in her thirties in good health.

V usage is TRBV21-1 and J usage is TRBJ2-3; TRBD1 reflects the table's D call only, with no check against the DNA. TRBV21-1 is a pseudogene. The CDR3 is 19 amino acids. CDR3 in amino acids: CASSIKGGWWAAHTDTQYF. The CDR3 DNA reads as TGTGCCAGCAGCATCAAAGGGGGCTGGTGGGCCGCTCACACAGATACGCAGTATTTT.

Turning to this clone: At the DNA level, this CDR3 is encoded by other sequences in the same sample as well. The rearrangement uses TRBV9 and TRBJ2-5; the D call may be TRBD1 or TRBD2 (5 bases each). Germline CDR1 is SGDLS and CDR2 is YYNGEE. The CDR3 sequence is 14 residues long. Trimming removed 0 bases at V and 3 bases at J, with 9 bases between. Written as DNA, the CDR3 is TGTGCCAGCAGCGTAGCCGGGACGGAAGAGACCCAGTACTTC. The encoded protein is CASSVAGTEETQYF.

V gene TRBV7-9 combines with J gene TRBJ2-7; 7 bases are shared with TRBD1. V lost 2 bases to trimming and J lost 0 bases; unmatched junction nucleotides: 7. The CDR3 runs 16 residues. Germline V CDR1 and CDR2: SEHNR, FQNEAQ (reference sequence). As DNA, the CDR3 is TGTGCCAGCAGCTTACCTGACAGGGCGAGCTCCTACGAGCAGTACTTC. Translated: CASSLPDRASSYEQYF. Complete variable domain (other parts from reference TRBV7-9 and TRBJ2-7): DTGVSQNPRHKITKRGQNVTFRCDPISEHNRLYWYRQTLGQGPEFLTYFQNEAQLEKSRLLSDRFSAERPKGSFSTLEIQRTEQGDSAMYLCASSLPDRASSYEQYFGPGTRLTVT.

The chain carries TRBV7-9 and TRBJ2-4; D is perhaps TRBD2 (5 bases). The CDR3 is 14 amino acids. Germline loops: CDR1 SEHNR, CDR2 FQNEAQ (reference sequence). The V and J ends lost 5 bases and 8 bases respectively, with 16 bases between them. The CDR3 coding sequence is TGTGCCAGCAGCCCCCTGGGGAGAGAGTACATTCAGTACTTC. It is translated as CASSPLGREYIQYF.

In this sample, this clone turned up a few times. The V and J genes are TRBV9 and TRBJ2-1, with a possible D match to TRBD1 (7 bases). Germline assignment: CDR1 SGDLS and CDR2 YYNGEE. The CDR3 sequence is 15 residues long. V lost 0 bases, J lost 9 bases, and 16 bases lay in between. In nucleotides, the CDR3 is TGTGCCAGCAGCGTAGGGTCGGAGGGGGCTGGTGAGCAGTTCTTC. This sequence encodes CASSVGSEGAGEQFF.

The V call is TRBV18, the J call TRBJ2-4, with D perhaps TRBD1 (6 bases). The V end lost 3 bases, the J end lost 0 bases, and 9 bases lay between the germline ends. The CDR3 has 15 amino acids. Germline V gene sequence: CDR1 KGHSH, CDR2 LQKENI. The chain's CDR3 is CASSPDSLAKNIQYF. The CDR3 DNA reads TGTGCCAGCTCACCGGACAGTTTAGCCAAAAACATTCAGTACTTC.

The chain combines TRBV7-3 with TRBJ2-7; D is perhaps TRBD1 or TRBD2 (5 bases each). Looked up from germline, CDR1 is SGHTA and CDR2 is FQGTGA. V was pared by 3 bases and J by 5 bases, with 11 bases between. The length of the CDR3 is 13 residues. The CDR3 loop reads CASSFGGSDEQYF. The CDR3 DNA reads as TGTGCCAGCAGCTTTGGGGGTAGCGACGAGCAGTACTTC.